Described below is a single T cell receptor beta chain sequence and its context. Antigen: not known. This entry comes from a study of blood T cells in healthy people across ages. Broader study findings: Comparison with aged donors showed that long-lived donors had more naive CD4+ cells and higher diversity.

The use of a sample-barcoded 5' primer and a J-beta primer mix characterized a second PCR of roughly 7 to 12 cycles. MiXCR, applied by TCRdb to the 5' RACE reads, yields one record per CDR3 protein. The sample includes around 1,000,000 distinct CDR3 sequences, approximately 26% of them seen just once. The CDR3 is 16 amino acids. Germline CDR1 SGHRS, CDR2 YFSETQ. Trimming removed 0 bases from V and 1 base from J; junction bases left unmatched: 3. The data also belong to a second study, concerning T cells of mothers and their children.

The chain uses TRBV5-1 and TRBJ2-1; 8 positions agree with TRBD1. This receptor was identified in a girl under 10 years old in good health. The sequencing sample was made of blood. The CDR3: CASSLGGQASYNEQFF. The DNA for the CDR3 is TGCGCCAGCAGCTTGGGGGGACAGGCTTCCTACAATGAGCAGTTCTTC.